The sequence of this TCR beta chain was determined in a study of blood T cell repertoires in COVID-19 (dated by TCRdb to 2018 to 2020). Study-wide context: Samples covering the acute and convalescent phases of COVID-19 were provided by collaborators in the United States, Italy and Spain. The prospective study material was composed of cDNA or gDNA derived from T cells, B-cell-depleted T cells, or PBMCs. A de-identified subject ID, COVID-19 status, age in years and sex were almost always included in the sample metadata. Deeply sampled blood TCRbeta repertoires from subjects exposed to, actively infected with, or recovered from COVID-19 were included in the dataset. Where HLA class I and class II types were available, the types were taken from metadata supplied by the sample provider, not from assay-based typing. The samples were drawn from two sources: the first 160 participants of the ongoing ImmuneRACE study, and 1,000 to 1,500 subjects contributed by 6 global collaborators. The repertoires were released in a freely available public database meant as a resource for research on the immune response to SARS-CoV-2. The research as a whole found: The amount of clinical and demographic metadata varied by source and participant and was provided uncurated.

Collaborating institutions collected whole blood in K2EDTA tubes following their own protocols. For TCRbeta analysis, collaborators shipped samples as frozen whole blood, isolated PBMCs, or DNA extracted from either of those sample types. TCRbeta CDR3 regions were amplified from genomic DNA by means of the immunoSEQ Assay, a bias-controlled multiplex PCR. The authors' analysis ran thus. The number of nucleated cells in each sample was estimated from the amplification of reference gene primers within the assay. To quantify the absolute abundance of each unique TCRbeta CDR3 rearrangement, sequence reads were collapsed and filtered. Productive Simpson clonality was computed per sample as the square root of Simpson's diversity index over productive rearrangements. TCRdb's version of the immuneACCESS table is confined to in-frame rearrangements and falls short of the full clone set. An unresolved V gene accounts for under half of the shortfall where checked; the remainder is of unknown origin. V and J calls and clone size are given by that table; D and trimming were obtained from the DNA. The sample has 75,000 to 100,000 clones on record, roughly 80% of them singletons. 4% to 5.5% of the sample rests with the top ten.

In this sample, this clone turned up a few times. This clone's antigen is unknown. Per-nucleotide qualities are absent, and no much larger clonotype sits a single base away. Trimming leaves V shorter by 4 bases and J shorter by 8 bases, with the junction holding 13 bases beyond the gene matches. Measured from the cysteine to the phenylalanine, the CDR3 is 17 residues long. Solely the CDR3 DNA is kept, with 51 bases framed from the first base. Via the germline V gene, CDR1 is SGHDT and CDR2 YYEEEE. The sequence joins TRBV5-6 to TRBJ1-6, and TRBD1 aligns with 9 junction nucleotides. Input material: peripheral blood. The clonotype comes from a man aged 60 to 69 with acute or convalescent COVID-19. The CDR3 reads CASSQRTGVKVDSPLHF. The DNA reads TGTGCCAGCAGCCAGAGGACAGGGGTGAAGGTAGATTCACCCCTCCACTTT.